This T cell receptor beta chain was identified in a study of sequential checkpoint blockade in melanoma. Assay: immunoSEQ multiplex PCR; the TCRdb copy retains only in-frame clones and omits some. The table lists 37,000 or so clones, roughly 32% of them singletons, with 1.5% to 2% in the top ten. This sample's treatment: randomized to nivolumab then ipilimumab (arm A) or the reverse (arm B). CDR3 length equals 14 residues. Losses at the gene ends were 4 bases for V and 0 bases for J; bases not matched to a gene: 3. Germline-derived CDR1 and CDR2 are GTSNPN and SVGIG (reference sequence). The chain carries TRBV30 and TRBJ1-3, with 7 nucleotides matching TRBD1. The sequencing here drew on tumor tissue (inferred from file names), taken from a patient given nivolumab and ipilimumab in sequence. The sequence was collected from a human donor with melanoma. In nucleotides, the CDR3 is TGTGCCTGGAACAGGGGACGCTCTGGAAACACCATATATTTT. This gives the protein CAWNRGRSGNTIYF.